Reported below is one TCR beta chain. As yet, its antigen is unknown. Trimming removed 2 bases at V and 6 bases at J, with 6 bases between. Germline values: CDR1 SEHNR, CDR2 FQNEAQ (reference sequence). The CDR3 length is 12 residues. The entry originates in a study of molecular identifiers for immune sequencing clone quantification. General observations from the study: Spiked Jurkat TCR RNA equivalent to one cell reportedly surfaced among some 1 million naive cells. In CMV-specific effectors, clones above 20 copies held over 98% of molecules; naive, under 1%.

The bulk TCR libraries were made with methods described before and with listed TCR primers. TCRdb reprocessed the PCR reads with MiXCR, giving one entry per CDR3 protein. This sample yields over 90,000 distinct CDR3 sequences, of which 30% to 45% are seen a single time; approximately 10% belongs to the top ten. The authors gated naive CD8 T cells as CD8+CD4-CCR7+CD45RA+ for sorting. Source material: naive CD8+ T cells from blood, with Jurkat cell RNA spiked in. Subset: FACS-sorted CD8+CD4-CCR7+CD45RA+ naive T cells. The genes are TRBV7-9 and TRBJ2-3; D is ambiguous. The sequence came from a human donor in good health. Some libraries in this study had Jurkat cell RNA spiked in. The CDR3 protein is CASSLQPDTQYF. CDR3 DNA: TGTGCCAGCAGCTTACAGCCGGATACGCAGTATTTT. Based on the CDR3 plus reference TRBV7-9 and TRBJ2-3, the full variable domain is DTGVSQNPRHKITKRGQNVTFRCDPISEHNRLYWYRQTLGQGPEFLTYFQNEAQLEKSRLLSDRFSAERPKGSFSTLEIQRTEQGDSAMYLCASSLQPDTQYFGPGTRLTVL.